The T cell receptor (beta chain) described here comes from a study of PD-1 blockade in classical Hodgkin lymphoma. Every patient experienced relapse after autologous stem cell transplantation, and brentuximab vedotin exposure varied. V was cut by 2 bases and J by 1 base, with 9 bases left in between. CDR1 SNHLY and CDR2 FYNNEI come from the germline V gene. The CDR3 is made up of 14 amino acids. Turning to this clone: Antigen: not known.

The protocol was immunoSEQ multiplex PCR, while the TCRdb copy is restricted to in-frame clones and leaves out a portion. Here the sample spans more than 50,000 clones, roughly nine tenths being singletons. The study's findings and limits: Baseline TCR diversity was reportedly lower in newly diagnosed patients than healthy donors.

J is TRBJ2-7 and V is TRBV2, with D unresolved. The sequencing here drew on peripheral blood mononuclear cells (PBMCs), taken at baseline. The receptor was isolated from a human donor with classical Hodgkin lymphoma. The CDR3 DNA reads TGTGCCAGCAGTGAATCTGGTACTTCCTACGAGCAGTACTTC. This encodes CASSESGTSYEQYF.